Reported below is one T cell receptor beta chain. Antigen unknown. This sample is part of a study of lymphopenia after photon versus proton radiotherapy. Broader study findings: Photon-treated patients lost naive T cells and TCR diversity; proton-treated stayed stable. Post-nadir diversity loss with photons came from oligoclonal expansion, particularly CD8+ Temra cells.

Data came from immunoSEQ multiplex PCR; TCRdb stores just in-frame clones and leaves some out. The top ten hold 0.75% to 0.9% of the sample, which has around 26,000 clones, 90% seen once. The TCR comes from a woman aged 45 to 65 with cholangiocarcinoma. Sequences were derived from peripheral blood, sampled from a patient treated with photon-based radiotherapy.

CDR3 DNA sequence: TGTGCCAGCTCACCACCGACAGGGATAGGCGGGGAGCTGTTTTTT. This sequence encodes CASSPPTGIGGELFF. The chain links TRBV18 to TRBJ2-2; TRBD1 matches 7 bases. The V segment lost 0 bases and the J segment 7 bases; nucleotides outside the gene matches: 5. The length of the CDR3 is 15 residues. Germline values: CDR1 KGHSH, CDR2 LQKENI.